This TCR beta chain was documented in a study of shared clonotypes between healthy human individuals. Findings and caveats of the study: Genetic and exposure-history diversity was limited by the few donors.

On this clone itself: As yet, its antigen is unknown.

Between the trimmed V and J ends, which lost 3 bases and 2 bases, there was a span of 11 bases. This CDR3 spans 15 amino acids. The V gene's germline CDR1 is MDHEN and CDR2 SYDVKM. The run depth of the assay was deep. Sequenced by immunoSEQ multiplex PCR; TCRdb stores in-frame clones only, minus some. The sample consists of some 2,100,000 clones, 90% to 97% of them appearing once. Sequencing was carried out using naive CD4+ T cells sorted from blood. Subset denoted: CD45RA+ positively selected. The rearrangement uses TRBV28 and TRBJ1-5; possible D gene TRBD1, 6 bases. This sequence originates from a man aged 18 to 29 in good health. The CDR3 nucleotides read TGTGCCAGCAGTTTTGGTTCAGGGGGCAATCAGCCCCAGCATTTT. Amino acids: CASSFGSGGNQPQHF.